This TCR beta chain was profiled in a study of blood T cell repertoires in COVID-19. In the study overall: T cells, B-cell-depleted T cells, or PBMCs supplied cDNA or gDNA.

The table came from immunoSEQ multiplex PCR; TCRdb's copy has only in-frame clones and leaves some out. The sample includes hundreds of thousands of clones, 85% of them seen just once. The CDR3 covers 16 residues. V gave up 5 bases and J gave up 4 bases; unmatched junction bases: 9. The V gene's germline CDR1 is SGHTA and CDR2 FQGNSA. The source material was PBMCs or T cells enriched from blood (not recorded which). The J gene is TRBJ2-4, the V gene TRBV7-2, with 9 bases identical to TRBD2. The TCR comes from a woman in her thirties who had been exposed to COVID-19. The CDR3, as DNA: TGTGCCAGCAGCCGGGAAGCGGGGGGCGTAAAAAACATTCAGTACTTC. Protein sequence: CASSREAGGVKNIQYF.